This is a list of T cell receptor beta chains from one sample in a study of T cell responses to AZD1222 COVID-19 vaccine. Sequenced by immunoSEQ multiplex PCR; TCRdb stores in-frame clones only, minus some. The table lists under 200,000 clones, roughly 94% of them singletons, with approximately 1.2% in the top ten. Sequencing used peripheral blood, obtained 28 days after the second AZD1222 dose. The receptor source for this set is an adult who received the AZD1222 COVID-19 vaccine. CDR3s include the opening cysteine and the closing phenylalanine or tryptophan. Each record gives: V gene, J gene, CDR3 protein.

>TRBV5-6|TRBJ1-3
CASSWGGASNTIYF
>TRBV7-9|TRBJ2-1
CASSPGTGEINEQFF
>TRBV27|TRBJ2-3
CASSFRTGYTQYF
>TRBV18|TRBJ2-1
CASSPRLAGDYSYNEQFF
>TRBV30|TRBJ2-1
CAWSRDYNEQFF
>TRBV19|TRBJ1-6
CASSLLGGRDSPLHF
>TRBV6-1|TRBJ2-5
CASSERVGVETQYF
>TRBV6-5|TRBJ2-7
CASRRSSYEQYF
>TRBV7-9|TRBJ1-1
CASSLRTEMNTEAFF
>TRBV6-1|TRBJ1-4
CASTRGEKLFF
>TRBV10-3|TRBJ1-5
CAISVDREGNQPQHF
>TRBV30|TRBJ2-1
CAWIPDSYNEQFF
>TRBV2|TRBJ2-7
CASSDSGVPSYEQYF
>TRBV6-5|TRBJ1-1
CASRPQGKNTEAFF
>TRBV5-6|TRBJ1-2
CASSLGVREGYGYTF
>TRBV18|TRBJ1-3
CASSPDSSGNTIYF
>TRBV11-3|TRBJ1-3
CASSLRRTGGVQISGNTIYF